The T cell receptor beta chain described here comes from a study of cytomegalovirus exposure and HLA in healthy donors. Overall study findings and caveats: A later analysis found TCR association rates differed by HLA locus, highest for DRB1 and lowest for HLA-C. Associated with cytomegalovirus, according to the listing, were 150 to 200 TCR beta chains.

This CDR3 spans 12 amino acids. Germline V gives CDR1 SEHNR, CDR2 FQNEAQ (reference sequence). This PCR relied on a set of 60 Vbeta primers and 13 Jbeta primers. Sequenced by immunoSEQ multiplex PCR; TCRdb stores in-frame clones only, minus some. The sample has about 110,000 clones, more than 75% seen once. About this clone: Its matching antigen is unknown. One junction end disagrees with the germline gene, perhaps due to a read error.

The donors (healthy individuals) were bone marrow donors. The source is a man between 35 and 55 years old in good health and CMV-seronegative. The gene calls are TRBV7-9 and TRBJ1-4; 8 bases are shared with TRBD1. Sample: PBMCs. The CDR3 DNA reads as TGTTCCAGCAGCTTGTTGTGGGGACAGGCCTCGTTT. Residues: CSSSLLWGQASF. Using reference TRBV7-9 and TRBJ1-4 for the parts outside the CDR3, the full variable domain is DTGVSQNPRHKITKRGQNVTFRCDPISEHNRLYWYRQTLGQGPEFLTYFQNEAQLEKSRLLSDRFSAERPKGSFSTLEIQRTEQGDSAMYLCSSSLLWGQASFGSGTQLSVL.